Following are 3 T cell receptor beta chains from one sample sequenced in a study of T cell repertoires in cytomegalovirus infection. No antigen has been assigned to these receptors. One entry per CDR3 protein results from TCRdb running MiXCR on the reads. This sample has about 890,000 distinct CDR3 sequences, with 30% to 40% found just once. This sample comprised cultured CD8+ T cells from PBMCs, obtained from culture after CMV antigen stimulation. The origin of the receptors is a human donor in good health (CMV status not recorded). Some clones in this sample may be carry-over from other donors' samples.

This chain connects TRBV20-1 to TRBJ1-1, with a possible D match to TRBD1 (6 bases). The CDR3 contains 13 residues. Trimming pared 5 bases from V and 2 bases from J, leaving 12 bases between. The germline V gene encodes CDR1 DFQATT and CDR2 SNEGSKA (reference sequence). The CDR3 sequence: CSALPGHNTEAFF. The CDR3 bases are TGCAGTGCTCTGCCGGGACACAACACTGAAGCTTTCTTT.

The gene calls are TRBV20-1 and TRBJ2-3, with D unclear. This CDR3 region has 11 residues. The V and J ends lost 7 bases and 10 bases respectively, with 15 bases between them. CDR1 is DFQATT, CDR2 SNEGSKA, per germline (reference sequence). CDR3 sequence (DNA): TGCAGTGTTCTGCCCGAGAGTGCGCAGTATTTT. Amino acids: CSVLPESAQYF.

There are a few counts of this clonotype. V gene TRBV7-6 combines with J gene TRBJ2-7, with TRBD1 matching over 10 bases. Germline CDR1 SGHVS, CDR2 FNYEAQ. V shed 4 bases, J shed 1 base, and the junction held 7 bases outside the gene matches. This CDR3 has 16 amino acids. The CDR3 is CASSSPGQGNSYEQYF. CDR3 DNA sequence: TGTGCCAGCAGCTCCCCGGGACAGGGGAATTCCTACGAGCAGTACTTC.